This T cell receptor (beta chain) was sequenced for a study of shared clonotypes between healthy human individuals. The method was immunoSEQ multiplex PCR; TCRdb's version includes in-frame clones alone and lacks a portion of them. Among about 580,000 clones listed, about 98% were seen once. Study observations and caveats: Clonotypes not shared had lower generation probabilities than those common to all four donors. A handful of donors had around 5% of their naive CD4 clonotypes in common. Having only a few donors restricted how much genetic and exposure-history diversity was captured. Naive subsets tended to show greater estimated richness than memory subsets.

Naive CD8 cells lacked CD45RO and underwent positive selection for CCR7, leaving out terminally differentiated effector memory CD45RA+ cells. The V and J ends lost 4 bases and 0 bases respectively, with 7 bases between them. Germline V gene sequence: CDR1 SQVTM, CDR2 ANQGSEA. The CDR3 covers 12 residues. A word on this clone: As yet, its antigen is unknown.

This receptor was taken from a man aged 25 to 40 in good health. The V and J genes are TRBV29-1 and TRBJ2-7; no reliable D call. Material: naive CD8+ T cells sorted from blood. The CDR3 nucleotides are TGCAGCGTTGCGGCGGTCTCCTACGAGCAGTACTTC. Translated: CSVAAVSYEQYF.